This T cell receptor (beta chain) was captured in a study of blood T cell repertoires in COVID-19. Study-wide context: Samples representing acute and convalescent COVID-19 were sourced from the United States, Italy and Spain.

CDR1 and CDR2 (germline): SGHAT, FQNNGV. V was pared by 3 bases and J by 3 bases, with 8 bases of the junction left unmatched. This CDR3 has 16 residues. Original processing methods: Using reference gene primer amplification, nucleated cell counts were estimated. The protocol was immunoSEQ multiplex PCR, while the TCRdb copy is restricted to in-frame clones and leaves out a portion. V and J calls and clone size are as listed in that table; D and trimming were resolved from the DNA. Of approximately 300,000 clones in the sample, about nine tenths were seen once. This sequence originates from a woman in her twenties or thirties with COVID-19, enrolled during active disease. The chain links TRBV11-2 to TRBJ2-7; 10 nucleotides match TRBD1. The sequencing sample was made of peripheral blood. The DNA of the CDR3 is TGTGCCAGCAGCTTGGGTCCGGGACAGGGGCACTACGAGCAGTACTTC. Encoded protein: CASSLGPGQGHYEQYF.